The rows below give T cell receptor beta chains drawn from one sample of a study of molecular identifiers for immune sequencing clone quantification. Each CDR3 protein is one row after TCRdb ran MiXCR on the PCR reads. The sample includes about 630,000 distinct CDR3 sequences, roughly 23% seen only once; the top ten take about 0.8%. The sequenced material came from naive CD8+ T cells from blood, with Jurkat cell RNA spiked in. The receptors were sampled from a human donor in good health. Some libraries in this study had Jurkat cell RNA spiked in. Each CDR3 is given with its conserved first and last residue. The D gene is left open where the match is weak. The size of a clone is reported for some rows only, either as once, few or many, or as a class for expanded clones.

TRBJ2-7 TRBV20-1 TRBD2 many TGCAGTGCTAACCTGGGACTAGCGCTCGAGCAGTACTTC CSANLGLALEQYF
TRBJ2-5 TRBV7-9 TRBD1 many TGTGCCAGCAGCACCGGGACAGGGGAAACCCTTGGGGCCCAGTACTTC CASSTGTGETLGAQYF
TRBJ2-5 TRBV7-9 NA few TGTGCCAGCAGCTCAATACAGGGAACAGGGGAGACCCAGTACTTC CASSSIQGTGETQYF
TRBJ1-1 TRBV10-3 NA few TGTGCCATCAGTGAGTTGGGAAGGGGATTGGACACTGAAGCTCTCTTT CAISELGRGLDTEALF
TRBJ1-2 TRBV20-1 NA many TGCAGTGCAACGAAGGAGGGTTATGGCTACACCTTC CSATKEGYGYTF
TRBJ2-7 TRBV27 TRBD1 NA TGTGCCAGCAGGGACCGGGCAGGGGGTTGGTACGAGCAGTACTTC CASRDRAGGWYEQYF
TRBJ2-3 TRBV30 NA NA NA CAWSVLRAPDTQYF
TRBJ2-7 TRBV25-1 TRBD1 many TGTGCCAGCAGTGCAGGGGGCTCGTACGAGCAGTACTTC CASSAGGSYEQYF
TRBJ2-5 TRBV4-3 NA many TGCGCCAGCAGCCAAGATCTTAGGGAACAAGAGACCCAGTACTTC CASSQDLREQETQYF
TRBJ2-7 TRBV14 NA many TGTGCCAGCAGCCAGAAGCCCTCCGAGCAGTACTTC CASSQKPSEQYF
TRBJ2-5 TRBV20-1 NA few TGCAGTGCCAGAGGGCAGGAAGAGACCCAGTACTTC CSARGQEETQYF
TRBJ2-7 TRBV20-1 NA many TGCAGTGCTATTGCAGGGTCCTACGAGCAGTACTTC CSAIAGSYEQYF
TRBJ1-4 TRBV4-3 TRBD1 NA TGCGCCAGCAGCCAGAATCCGGGACAGCTGACTAATGAAAAACTGTTTTTT CASSQNPGQLTNEKLFF
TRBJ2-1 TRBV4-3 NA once TGCGCCAGCAGCCAAGACAGGGCCTACAATGCGCAGTTCTTC CASSQDRAYNAQFF
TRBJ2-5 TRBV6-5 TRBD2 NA TGTGCCAGCAGTTACTCTATTTTCACTAGCGATCAACCACAAGAGACCCAGTACTTC CASSYSIFTSDQPQETQYF
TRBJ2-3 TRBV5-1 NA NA TGCGCCAGCAGCACGTCTAGGTCAGTCACAGATACGCAGTATTTT CASSTSRSVTDTQYF
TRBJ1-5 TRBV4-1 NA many TGCGCCAGCAGCGACCAGGGTTACAATCAGCCCCAGCATTTT CASSDQGYNQPQHF
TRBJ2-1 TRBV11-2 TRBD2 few TGTGCCAGCAGCTTTGATACGACTAGCCTAAATGAGCAGTCCTTC CASSFDTTSLNEQSF
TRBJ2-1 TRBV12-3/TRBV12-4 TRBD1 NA TGTGCCAGCAGTACCCCTCCGGGTGGACAGGGGTTTGGGGAGCAGTTCTTC CASSTPPGGQGFGEQFF
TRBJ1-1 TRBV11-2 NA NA TGTGCCAGCAGCTTAGATTACGGGGGAATCGACACTGAAGCTTTCTTT CASSLDYGGIDTEAFF
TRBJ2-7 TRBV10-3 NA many TGTGCCATCGGAGGGGTGTACGAGCAGTACTTC CAIGGVYEQYF
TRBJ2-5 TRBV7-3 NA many TGTGCCAGCAGCTCCACAGGGAACCAAGAGACCCAGTACTTC CASSSTGNQETQYF
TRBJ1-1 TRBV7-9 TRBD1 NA TGTGCCAGCAGCTCTCAGGGGGAAGTACGCACTGGAGCTTTCTTT CASSSQGEVRTGAFF
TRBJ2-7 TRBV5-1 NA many TGCGCCAGCAGCTCCGTAACAGCTTCCTACGAGCAGTACTTC CASSSVTASYEQYF